This T cell receptor beta chain stems from a study of T-cell memory formation after mild COVID-19. The V gene end was trimmed by 5 bases and the J gene end by 2 bases; junction bases not matched to a gene: 6. CDR1 and CDR2 from the germline V gene are MNHEY and SVGEGT. This CDR3 has 15 amino acids. Barcoded TCR alpha and TCR beta cDNA libraries with UMIs came from 5'RACE using constant-segment primers. Each CDR3 protein is one row after TCRdb ran MiXCR on the 5' RACE reads. The sample lists 15,000 to 20,000 distinct CDR3 sequences; around 25% were seen once. Sequencing was done on a sample of PBMCs or a T cell subset sorted from them (not recorded which). The receptor comes from a man aged 18 to 30 who had mild COVID-19 (a few samples of this study predate the infection). Cell type and time point are not known. The genes are TRBV6-2 or TRBV6-3 and TRBJ2-5, with 9 positions matching TRBD1. The CDR3, as DNA: TGTGCCAGCAGTCAGGACAGGGGACCACAAGAGACCCAGTACTTC. The encoded protein is CASSQDRGPQETQYF.